This entry describes one T cell receptor beta chain. There is no known antigen for this receptor. Per-base qualities were not stored, and no clone one base away is much larger. The CDR3 starts with the cysteine, ends with the phenylalanine, and has 14 residues. CDR3 DNA is the only sequence kept; it has 42 bases, read in frame from the first base. Reading the germline V gene gives CDR1 KGHSH and CDR2 LQKENI. The trim is 3 bases for V and 4 bases for J, with a gap of 10 bases between the germline ends. In the prospective study, participants were roughly 18 to 100 years old, resided in around 25 geographic areas of the United States, and were enrolled through a virtual design. To assign participants to cohorts, the prospective study relied on clinical history that participants themselves reported in a screening survey and a study questionnaire. Mobile phlebotomists in the prospective study collected whole blood, serum and a nasopharyngeal or oropharyngeal swab from every participant. Prospective study participants could optionally give additional blood draws and questionnaires over an approximately two-month period. Blood samples from the prospective study were shipped frozen or at room temperature prior to DNA extraction.

The source of the sample is a study of blood T cell repertoires in COVID-19 (TCRdb year 2020). Study-wide context: Samples from collaborators originated in the United States, Italy and Spain and spanned both the acute and convalescent phases of COVID-19. The material from the prospective study consisted of cDNA or gDNA derived from T cells, B-cell-depleted T cells, or PBMCs. The dataset comprised deeply sampled blood TCRbeta repertoires from subjects exposed to, actively infected with, or recovered from COVID-19. The repertoires were released in a freely available public database intended as a resource for research on the immune response to SARS-CoV-2. Samples were obtained from the ongoing ImmuneRACE study (first 160 participants) and from some 1,300 subjects provided by 6 global collaborators. Sample metadata almost always included a de-identified subject ID, COVID-19 status, age in years and sex. Where HLA class I and class II types were available, the types were taken from metadata supplied by the sample provider, not from assay-based typing.

The immunoSEQ Assay, a bias-controlled multiplex PCR, was used to amplify TCRbeta CDR3 regions from genomic DNA. Regarding the original processing steps: Within the assay, amplification of reference gene primers was used to estimate how many nucleated cells each sample contained. To quantify the absolute abundance of each unique TCRbeta CDR3 rearrangement, sequence reads were collapsed and filtered. For each sample, productive Simpson clonality was calculated as the square root of Simpson's diversity index across productive rearrangements. TCRdb's version of the immuneACCESS table is confined to in-frame rearrangements and falls short of the full clone set. An unresolved V gene accounts for under half of the shortfall where checked; the remainder is of unknown origin. Clone size and V and J calls were adopted from that table, with D and trimming inferred from the DNA. In all, the sample holds 310,000 or so clones, and almost 90% of those were seen once. Together, the top ten hold about 1.8% of the sample.

On the study overall, not on this receptor specifically: How much clinical and demographic metadata was included differed by source and by participant, and the metadata was provided uncurated.

The source is a woman between 18 and 29 years old with acute COVID-19. What was sequenced was PBMCs or T cells enriched from blood (not recorded which). The rearranged chain carries TRBV18 and TRBJ1-5, and perhaps TRBD1 as D gene, on 5 matching bases. CDR3 region: CASSPAGMNQPQHF. The base sequence is TGTGCCAGCTCACCGGCAGGGATGAATCAGCCCCAGCATTTT.